The TCR beta chain described here comes from a study of shared clonotypes between healthy human individuals. Overall study: CD8 memory received one plate per donor, CD8 naive two, CD4 memory three and CD4 naive three.

CDR3 length equals 16 residues. Trimming shortened V by 0 bases and J by 4 bases, and 14 bases separated the two germline ends. From germline, CDR1 is SGDLS and CDR2 YYNGEE. Notes on this clone: The target antigen is unknown.

Findings and caveats of the study: Among a handful of donors, roughly 5% of naive CD4 clonotypes were found in common. Specimens sampled were limited to blood, with tissue repertoires likely differing.

Sequencing was at deep level. Profiled with immunoSEQ multiplex PCR; TCRdb holds only in-frame clones, not every one. The sample has about 2 million clones, 85% to 95% seen once; the top ten hold 0.13%. Sequencing was carried out using naive CD4+ T cells sorted from blood. Subset defined: CD45RA+ positively selected. This TCR was sampled from a man younger than 35 in good health. The rearrangement uses TRBV9 and TRBJ1-5, with TRBD1 as a possible D gene (5 bases). The CDR3 nucleotides read TGTGCCAGCAGCGTAGTAGAGAGGGGATTTAATCAGCCCCAGCATTTT. It translates to CASSVVERGFNQPQHF.